What follows describes a single T cell receptor beta chain. V gave up 0 bases and J gave up 1 base; unmatched junction bases: 6. Germline V gene lookup returns CDR1 LGHNA and CDR2 YSLEER. There are 19 residues in the CDR3. The record originates from a study of technical replicates of blood from several donors. The method was immunoSEQ multiplex PCR; TCRdb's version includes in-frame clones alone and lacks a portion of them. The sample carries about 59,000 clones, over 85% recorded once. The chain carries TRBV4-3 and TRBJ2-6, with TRBD1 identical over 10 bases. The specimen was PBMCs. This TCR was recovered from a human donor in good health. Some clones in this sample may be carry-over from other donors' samples. CDR3: CASSQDLWGQGSGANVLTF. For the CDR3, the DNA is TGCGCCAGCAGCCAAGATCTTTGGGGACAGGGGTCTGGGGCCAACGTCCTGACTTTC.